This section outlines one T cell receptor (beta chain) sequence together with its context. Its antigen is currently unknown. The CDR3 is made up of 14 amino acids. Germline V gene sequence: CDR1 MDHEN, CDR2 SYDVKM. With 6 bases clipped from V and 2 bases from J, the junction kept 2 bases outside the gene matches. Tregs were sorted as CD4+CD25+CD127-/low cells. Full-length variable regions came from constant-region reverse primers plus semi-nested Nested Universal Primer A PCR. Each CDR3 protein is one row after TCRdb ran MiXCR on the 5' RACE reads. Here the sample spans over 45,000 distinct CDR3 sequences, 26% being singletons. The study, taken as a whole, reports: The larger-cohort validation was restricted to a single TCR beta V-J rearrangement rather than whole repertoires. In terms of TCR gene usage, tumor memory CD4+ T cells clustered together with blood and lymph node memory CD4+ cells, as well as with lymph node naive CD4+ cells. Tumor-infiltrating Treg TCR alpha and beta sequences overlapped most with tumor naive CD4+ T cells, then blood naive.

The source material was tumor-infiltrating Tregs sorted from the breast tumor. The TCR sequence derives from a female donor with breast cancer. J is TRBJ1-5 and V is TRBV28, with TRBD1 matching 9 bases. CDR3: CASRRTGGNQPQHF. The CDR3 DNA follows: TGTGCCAGCAGGAGGACAGGGGGCAATCAGCCCCAGCATTTT. Supplemented by reference TRBV28 and TRBJ1-5, the full variable domain reads DVKVTQSSRYLVKRTGEKVFLECVQDMDHENMFWYRQDPGLGLRLIYFSYDVKMKEKGDIPEGYSVSREKKERFSLILESASTNQTSMYLCASRRTGGNQPQHFGDGTRLSIL.